This is a list of T cell receptor beta chains from one sample in a study of cytomegalovirus exposure and HLA in healthy donors. The method was immunoSEQ multiplex PCR; TCRdb's version includes in-frame clones alone and lacks a portion of them. This table holds about 190,000 clones, around four fifths found once. The sample consisted of PBMCs. These receptors came from a young woman in good health and CMV-seronegative. Both conserved end residues are part of each CDR3. A D gene is named only where the DNA matches it firmly. Rows may omit the clone size; those that give it use once, few, many or a size class.

D	J	size	V	CDR3	DNA
TRBD1	TRBJ1-2	.	TRBV7-9	CASREQGSYTF	TGTGCCAGCAGGGAACAGGGGAGCTACACCTTC
TRBD1	TRBJ2-3	.	TRBV2	CASSRDRGWVLDTQYF	TGTGCCAGCAGTAGGGACAGGGGTTGGGTTTTGGATACGCAGTATTTT
TRBD2	TRBJ2-3	.	TRBV27	CASSLRPGGTPDTQYF	TGTGCCAGCAGTTTACGACCGGGAGGGACCCCAGATACGCAGTATTTT
.	TRBJ2-1	.	TRBV11-2	CASSLFSPQAANEQFF	TGTGCCAGCAGCTTATTTTCCCCCCAAGCTGCGAATGAGCAGTTCTTC
.	TRBJ1-5	.	TRBV7-8	CASSAQWDTNSNQPQHF	TGTGCCAGCAGCGCCCAATGGGACACTAATAGCAATCAGCCCCAGCATTTT
.	TRBJ1-4	few	TRBV7-9	CASSLGQGTNEKLFF	TGTGCCAGCAGCTTAGGTCAGGGAACTAATGAAAAACTGTTTTTT
TRBD1	TRBJ2-7	.	TRBV14	CASKSGTGVGEQYF	TGTGCCAGCAAAAGCGGGACAGGGGTTGGAGAGCAGTACTTC
.	TRBJ2-7	.	TRBV27	CASSLQGTYEQYF	TGTGCCAGCAGTTTACAGGGAACCTACGAGCAGTACTTC
.	TRBJ1-5	few	TRBV6-6	CASKDQGHSNQPQHF	TGTGCCAGCAAGGATCAGGGACATAGCAATCAGCCCCAGCATTTT
.	TRBJ2-7	.	TRBV6-5	CASREGGGGHEQYF	TGTGCCAGCAGGGAGGGGGGAGGGGGACACGAGCAGTACTTC
.	TRBJ2-2	.	TRBV6-5	CASRQDTDTGELFF	TGTGCCAGCAGGCAAGACACGGACACCGGGGAGCTGTTTTTT
TRBD1	TRBJ1-1	.	TRBV28	CASRPGTGRTEAFF	TGTGCCAGCAGGCCCGGGACAGGGCGTACTGAAGCTTTCTTT
.	TRBJ2-4	.	TRBV19	CASSIQLAKNIQYF	TGTGCCAGTAGTATACAATTAGCCAAAAACATTCAGTACTTC
.	TRBJ2-3	.	TRBV6-5	CASSPPGTDTQYF	TGTGCCAGCAGCCCCCCGGGAACAGATACGCAGTATTTT
TRBD1	TRBJ2-7	.	TRBV10-3	CAISEGDRAYEQYF	TGTGCCATCAGTGAGGGGGACAGGGCCTACGAGCAGTACTTC
.	TRBJ1-5	.	TRBV6-5	CASSPDTFNQPQHF	TGTGCCAGCAGCCCGGACACGTTCAATCAGCCCCAGCATTTT
TRBD1	TRBJ1-5	.	TRBV27	CASSRTGTGSTPNQPQHF	TGTGCCAGCAGCAGAACCGGGACAGGTTCTACCCCCAATCAGCCCCAGCATTTT
TRBD1	TRBJ2-7	.	TRBV5-5	CASSLNSGQGFYEQYF	TGTGCCAGCAGCTTGAATTCGGGACAGGGATTTTACGAGCAGTACTTC
.	TRBJ2-7	.	TRBV11-1	CASSLAGQGIYEQYF	TGTGCCAGCAGCTTAGCGGGACAAGGTATTTACGAGCAGTACTTC
.	TRBJ1-1	.	TRBV10-1	CASSGQLMNTEAFF	TGCGCCAGCAGCGGACAGCTAATGAACACTGAAGCTTTCTTT
.	TRBJ1-1	.	TRBV5-6	CASSLGMNTEAFF	TGTGCCAGCAGCTTGGGTATGAACACTGAAGCTTTCTTT
.	TRBJ1-2	.	TRBV6-4	CASSGGGGYTF	TGTGCCAGCAGTGGGGGCGGAGGCTACACCTTC
.	TRBJ2-7	.	TRBV28	CASRAISYEQYF	TGTGCCAGCAGAGCCATCTCCTACGAGCAGTACTTC
TRBD1	TRBJ2-6	.	TRBV10-1	CASSDGTGLSGANVLTF	TGCGCCAGCAGCGACGGGACAGGGTTGTCTGGGGCCAACGTCCTGACTTTC
.	TRBJ1-3	.	TRBV7-2	CASSLAEGVGVGNTIYF	TGTGCCAGCAGCTTAGCGGAAGGGGTTGGGGTTGGAAACACCATATATTTT
.	TRBJ2-7	.	TRBV28	CASHRDAGSEQYF	TGTGCCAGCCACAGGGACGCAGGGAGCGAGCAGTACTTC
TRBD1	TRBJ1-1	.	TRBV2	CASSAWTGEGVGTEAFF	TGTGCCAGCAGCGCCTGGACAGGGGAAGGTGTAGGCACTGAAGCTTTCTTT
.	TRBJ1-5	.	TRBV27	CASSPGLENQPQHF	TGTGCCAGCAGCCCGGGACTAGAGAATCAGCCCCAGCATTTT
.	TRBJ1-5	.	TRBV19	CASSMVGGQSNQPQHF	TGTGCCAGTAGTATGGTAGGGGGTCAAAGCAATCAGCCCCAGCATTTT
.	TRBJ2-1	.	TRBV4-2	CASSQDLGGGGDEQFF	TGTGCCAGCAGCCAAGATCTGGGGGGGGGCGGCGATGAGCAGTTCTTC
TRBD1	TRBJ1-1	.	TRBV27	CASSLFRQGARTEAFF	TGTGCCAGCAGTCTCTTCAGACAGGGGGCGCGGACTGAAGCTTTCTTT
.	TRBJ1-5	.	TRBV30	CAWSLAGPNQPQHF	TGTGCCTGGAGTCTTGCAGGGCCTAATCAGCCCCAGCATTTT
TRBD1	TRBJ2-3	.	TRBV5-4	CASSPGTGGLRTDTQYF	TGTGCCAGCAGCCCCGGGACAGGGGGCTTAAGGACAGATACGCAGTATTTT
.	TRBJ2-7	.	TRBV5-5	CASSSGTSEQYF	TGTGCCAGCAGCTCCGGGACATCCGAGCAGTACTTC
.	TRBJ1-1	.	TRBV4-1	CASSHTDRNTEAFF	TGCGCCAGCAGCCATACGGACAGGAACACTGAAGCTTTCTTT
.	TRBJ1-6	.	TRBV25-1	CASSELSSSYNSPLHF	TGTGCCAGCAGTGAATTAAGTAGCTCCTATAATTCACCCCTCCACTTT
TRBD1	TRBJ1-3	few	TRBV18	CASQGAFGNTIYF	TGTGCCAGCCAGGGGGCGTTTGGAAACACCATATATTTT
.	TRBJ2-7	once	TRBV5-1	CASSEKTGTSLIYEQYF	TGCGCCAGCAGCGAAAAAACAGGGACCTCCTTGATCTACGAGCAGTACTTC
TRBD1	TRBJ1-1	.	TRBV27	CASRGQGELGNTEAFF	TGTGCCAGCCGAGGACAGGGGGAGTTAGGAAACACTGAAGCTTTCTTT
TRBD1	TRBJ1-1	.	TRBV12-5	CASGPTGGTEAFF	TGTGCTAGTGGCCCTACAGGGGGCACTGAAGCTTTCTTT
TRBD1	TRBJ2-4	.	TRBV6-6	CASSLTGGVDIQYF	TGTGCCAGCAGTTTGACAGGGGGCGTAGACATTCAGTACTTC
.	TRBJ2-3	.	TRBV11-2	CASSFSVSLTDTQYF	TGTGCCAGCAGCTTTAGCGTCTCACTGACAGATACGCAGTATTTT
TRBD1	TRBJ2-2	.	TRBV7-6	CASSLAGGQGSATGELFF	TGTGCCAGCAGCTTAGCGGGGGGACAGGGGTCCGCCACCGGGGAGCTGTTTTTT
.	TRBJ1-2	.	TRBV28	CASGPGGSYGYTF	TGTGCCAGCGGACCGGGGGGATCCTATGGCTACACCTTC
TRBD2	TRBJ2-1	.	TRBV7-3	CASSLKILLAGGPPYNEQFF	TGTGCCAGCAGCTTAAAAATACTGCTAGCGGGAGGGCCTCCTTACAATGAGCAGTTCTTC
TRBD2	TRBJ2-3	.	TRBV14	CASSQGATSGRYSTDTQYF	TGTGCCAGCAGCCAAGGAGCGACTAGCGGGCGGTATAGCACAGATACGCAGTATTTT
TRBD1	TRBJ2-5	.	TRBV7-9	CASSSPRHRGQGEQYF	TGTGCCAGCAGCTCCCCCCGCCACAGGGGGCAGGGGGAGCAGTACTTC
TRBD1	TRBJ1-6	.	TRBV6-5	CASRPGGSSPLHF	TGTGCCAGCAGGCCAGGGGGAAGTTCACCCCTCCACTTT
.	TRBJ2-1	.	TRBV11-3	CASSLGQAGYNEQFF	TGTGCCAGCAGCTTAGGTCAGGCCGGCTACAATGAGCAGTTCTTC
.	TRBJ2-7	.	TRBV11-3	CASGTGRGEQYF	TGTGCCAGCGGTACAGGGAGGGGCGAGCAGTACTTC
TRBD2	TRBJ2-4	.	TRBV6-1	CASSAGLAGTGKNIQYF	TGTGCCAGCAGTGCAGGACTAGCGGGTACTGGAAAAAACATTCAGTACTTC
.	TRBJ1-1	once	TRBV7-9	CASSLVAALEAEAFF	TGTGCCAGCAGCTTAGTCGCAGCCTTGGAGGCTGAAGCTTTCTTT
.	TRBJ2-1	.	TRBV9	CASSVWGESYNEQFF	TGTGCCAGCAGCGTATGGGGGGAGTCTTACAATGAGCAGTTCTTC
.	TRBJ2-7	.	TRBV27	CASSPHTGLSSYEQYF	TGTGCCAGCAGTCCTCACACAGGGTTAAGCTCCTACGAGCAGTACTTC